This T cell receptor beta chain was sequenced in a study of CD8+ T cells in alopecia areata (dated by TCRdb to 2017 to 2018). Broadly, across the study: The treated patients, all with moderate-to-severe alopecia areata, were enrolled in an open-label pilot trial of oral tofacitinib given at 5 to 10 mg twice daily. The SALT score, which quantifies the percentage of affected scalp surface area, was used to measure disease severity in treated patients. Human TCRbeta sequencing covered scalp tissue and sorted CD4+ and CD8+ peripheral blood T cells from patchy and totalis/universalis alopecia areata patients and healthy controls. RNA came from the PAXgene miRNA kit for fixed scalp, the miRNeasy kit for PBMCs, and the RNeasy kit for mouse skin. Tofacitinib was given for 6 to 18 months, followed by 6 months of follow-up off drug to assess delayed response and recurrence. Amplification of TCRbeta CDR3 regions was done by immunoSEQ multiplex PCR using 35 Vbeta forward primers and 13 Jbeta reverse primers. Tofacitinib-treated patients had biopsies at baseline and at 4 and 24 weeks of treatment, with a later scalp biopsy in several patients. In both human patients and the C3H/HeJ mouse model, the study applied high-throughput TCRbeta sequencing to look at T cell clonal expansion in alopecia areata. Scalp clonality was compared across normal scalp (n=4), patchy alopecia areata scalp (n=8), and alopecia totalis/universalis scalp (n=8). What the authors observed across the whole study: Tofacitinib significantly lowered scalp clonality and the number of expanded CD8+ clones among the top 100 scalp clones. Shared TCR sequences between patients were less evident than in mice, which may be partly attributable to HLA diversity in the patient population. Compared with normal scalp, lesional scalp had higher clonality and more expanded CD8+ clones, particularly in alopecia totalis/universalis, a pattern that suggests antigenic drive. Unlike mouse skin, which is dominated by gammadelta T cells, normal human skin has resident alphabeta T cells that are also sequenced, and this complicates analysis of the scalp TCR repertoire. Because the treated cohort was small and had just a single nonresponder, larger studies are needed to establish links between baseline CD8+ expansion and response. Many expanded lesional clones persisted in scalp and blood during tofacitinib treatment, which may partly explain relapse after stopping treatment.

The time point label of this sample denotes: 4 weeks on oral tofacitinib. The sample's treatment or condition label, in plain terms: oral pan-JAK inhibitor, 5-10 mg twice daily. Lesional scalp punch biopsies and peripheral blood were collected from alopecia areata patients. PBMCs were isolated by density centrifugation and stained for CD3, CD4 and CD8, and CD4+ and CD8+ T cells were sorted on a FACSAria. The germline V gene (reference sequence) supplies CDR1 MNHEY and CDR2 SMNVEV. The germline ends are 17 bases apart after V is trimmed by 2 bases and J by 6 bases. The CDR3 starts with the cysteine, ends with the phenylalanine, and has 15 residues. The only DNA kept is the CDR3, 45 bases in frame from the first base. Libraries came from the immunoSEQ multiplex PCR assay. To provide template for TCR sequencing, every sample had RNA extracted and reverse transcribed into cDNA. First-strand cDNA was synthesized using SuperScript III with a 2:1 mix of oligo-dT and random hexamers. Amplification bias was assessed with a synthetic immune receptor repertoire, and residual bias was removed computationally. Per the source publication's procedure: Raw reads were preprocessed to remove errors, and CDR3 was defined according to IMGT conventions as the region from the conserved cysteine to phenylalanine. Clonality was computed by normalizing Shannon entropy by log2 of the number of productive unique TCRs and subtracting the result from 1. Whether scalp clones were CD4 or CD8 was inferred by matching scalp TCRbeta sequences against CD4 and CD8 repertoires sorted from blood. The source is immuneACCESS, and TCRdb retained only in-frame sequences with V and J called. Part of the clones is not carried over; for the studies checked, unresolved V genes explain less than half of this, and the remainder is unexplained. V and J calls and clone size are copied from that table; D and trimming were computed from the DNA. The sample yields a few hundred thousand clones; under 75% were counted once. Around 1.6% of the sample lies in the top ten.

Concerning this clone itself: No cognate antigen has been identified for it. Base qualities are not provided; no much larger clone lies one nucleotide away.

This specimen consisted of CD4+ T cells sorted from blood, obtained at week 4, from a patient treated with tofacitinib. The receptor comes from a human donor with alopecia areata. The V gene is TRBV27 and the J gene is TRBJ2-7; confidence is insufficient to name the D gene. The DNA sequence reads TGTGCCAGCAGTTTACGATCCCGGTCCTTCAGCGAGCAGTACTTC. This encodes CASSLRSRSFSEQYF.